Shown below are 15 T cell receptor beta chains from a single sample sequenced in a study of CD8 T cells in Susac syndrome. RNA totalling roughly 0.45 to 1 ug underwent reverse transcription with random hexamers. TCRdb recomputed calls from the immunoSEQ multiplex PCR reads with MiXCR, one row per CDR3 protein. The sample consists of 210,000 or so distinct CDR3 sequences, roughly 92% of them appearing once. The sequencing sample was made of CD8+ T cells from PBMCs. These TCRs come from a human donor with multiple sclerosis.

The V and J genes are TRBV29-1 and TRBJ2-7; D possibly corresponds to TRBD1 (6 bases). Trimming removed 6 bases from V and 3 bases from J, with 15 bases in between. The CDR3 covers 13 residues. Germline V gene lookup returns CDR1 SQVTM and CDR2 ANQGSEA. The CDR3 spells CSVESTGSYEQYF. The CDR3 nucleotides are TGCAGCGTCGAAAGCACAGGGAGCTACGAGCAGTACTTC.

This clonotype was detected once. J is TRBJ2-3 and V is TRBV27; D gene uncertain. Germline V gene sequence: CDR1 MNHEY, CDR2 SMNVEV (reference sequence). The CDR3 contains 13 residues. Trimming removed 3 bases at V and 3 bases at J, with 7 bases between. The CDR3 sequence: CASSFFATDTQYF. The CDR3 nucleotides are TGTGCCAGCAGTTTCTTTGCTACAGATACGCAGTATTTT.

The V gene is TRBV19, the J gene TRBJ2-1; tentatively, D is TRBD1 or TRBD2 (5 bases each). Trimming pared 7 bases from V and 3 bases from J, leaving 10 bases between. Germline V gene sequence: CDR1 LNHDA, CDR2 SQIVND (reference sequence). This CDR3 comprises 13 residues. This CDR3 is CASNEGLYNEQFF. Written as DNA, the CDR3 is TGTGCCAGTAATGAGGGGCTCTACAATGAGCAGTTCTTC.

The chain has TRBV20-1 and TRBJ1-2; perhaps TRBD1 as D (6 bases). V was shortened by 0 bases and J by 7 bases, with 18 bases between the two germline ends. The CDR3 spans 15 residues. Germline values: CDR1 DFQATT, CDR2 SNEGSKA (reference sequence). In nucleotides, the CDR3 is TGCAGTGCTAGAGATGGAATGGGGGGCGGAGGTGGCTACACCTTC. This translates into CSARDGMGGGGGYTF.

The gene calls are TRBV2 and TRBJ2-3; D not resolved. The ends were cut back, 0 bases at V and 4 bases at J, with 8 bases in the middle. This CDR3 is built from 14 residues. Germline V gene lookup returns CDR1 SNHLY and CDR2 FYNNEI. The CDR3 loop reads CASSEADLADTQYF. The CDR3 region has the DNA TGTGCCAGCAGTGAAGCAGACCTCGCAGATACGCAGTATTTT.

The chain links TRBV19 to TRBJ1-1; D not resolved. The CDR3 sequence is 12 residues long. The V gene's germline CDR1 is LNHDA and CDR2 SQIVND (reference sequence). Deletions cut 3 bases from V and 0 bases from J, with 2 bases between. Written as DNA, the CDR3 is TGTGCCAGTAGTATCCTGAACACTGAAGCTTTCTTT. Encoded protein: CASSILNTEAFF.

This chain joins TRBV27 and TRBJ1-5, with D possibly TRBD1 on 6 matching bases. V shed 6 bases and J shed 7 bases, with 16 bases lying between them. The CDR3 contains 14 residues. Germline CDR1 MNHEY, CDR2 SMNVEV (reference sequence). The CDR3 protein is CASSLGQMGQPQHF. Written as DNA, the CDR3 is TGTGCCAGCAGCCTCGGACAGATGGGGCAGCCCCAGCATTTT.

The chain links TRBV2 to TRBJ2-5; possibly TRBD2 for D (6 bases). Germline V CDR1 and CDR2: SNHLY, FYNNEI. Trimming stripped 1 base from V and 2 bases from J, with 20 bases between. The length of the CDR3 is 18 residues. CDR3 loop: CASSEGGVRGRLQETQYF. The CDR3 DNA sequence: TGTGCCAGCAGTGAAGGGGGCGTGCGGGGCCGTTTACAAGAGACCCAGTACTTC.

The count of this clonotype is one. The gene calls are TRBV28 and TRBJ2-3, with 8 nucleotides matching TRBD1. V lost 7 bases and J lost 4; bases outside the gene matches: 7. The germline V gene has CDR1 MDHEN and CDR2 SYDVKM. This CDR3 region has 14 residues. The CDR3 sequence: CASNPGQGPDTQYF. The CDR3 bases are TGTGCCAGCAATCCCGGACAGGGCCCAGATACGCAGTATTTT.

The chain links TRBV29-1 to TRBJ2-2; 8 bases match TRBD1. Germline lookup yields CDR1 SQVTM and CDR2 ANQGSEA. This CDR3 is built from 15 residues. V dropped 6 bases and J dropped 2; count of bases not matched to a gene: 8. The CDR3 loop is CSVRTGLTNTGELFF. The DNA of the CDR3 is TGCAGCGTGAGGACAGGGCTAACTAACACCGGGGAGCTGTTTTTT.

The chain has TRBV6-1 and TRBJ1-6, with D possibly matching TRBD1 (5 bases). Germline CDR1 and CDR2: MNHNS and SASEGT. The ends were cut back, 4 bases at V and 4 bases at J, with 17 bases in the middle. CDR3 size: 17 residues. The CDR3 DNA reads TGTGCCAGCAGTGGAGAACCTGGGACTGCTTATAATTCACCCCTCCACTTT. Protein product: CASSGEPGTAYNSPLHF.

This clonotype was observed a single time. J is TRBJ1-4 and V is TRBV4-2, with TRBD1 matching 11 bases. The length of the CDR3 is 17 residues. CDR1 and CDR2 from the germline V gene are LGHNA and YNFKEQ. V was pared by 4 bases and J by 0 bases, with 4 bases of the junction left unmatched. CDR3: CASSPRDRGTTNEKLFF. The CDR3 coding sequence is TGTGCCAGCAGCCCCCGGGACAGGGGGACAACTAATGAAAAACTGTTTTTT.

The chain combines TRBV10-3 with TRBJ2-2, with TRBD2 identical over 9 bases. Per the germline V gene, CDR1 is ENHRY and CDR2 is SYGVKD. V lost 0 bases, J lost 4 bases, and 3 bases stayed unmatched. The CDR3 length is 16 residues. The CDR3 region is CAISESLAGSTGELFF. The CDR3 DNA is TGTGCCATCAGTGAGTCTCTAGCGGGAAGCACCGGGGAGCTGTTTTTT.

The CDR3 nucleotides read TGTGCCAGCAGTTATACGGAGTCCTACAATGAGCAGTTCTTC. Its protein product is CASSYTESYNEQFF. The genes are TRBV12-3 or TRBV12-4 and TRBJ2-1; D not certain. Trimming cost V 4 bases and J 1 base, with 8 bases left between them. There are 14 residues in the CDR3.

The V gene is TRBV6-5, the J gene TRBJ2-2, with 14 positions matching TRBD2. The CDR3 loop spans 18 amino acids. V gave up 2 bases and J gave up 3 bases; unmatched junction bases: 5. Germline V gene lookup returns CDR1 MNHEY and CDR2 SVGAGI. The DNA for the CDR3 is TGTGCCAGCAGTTACCAGCTGACTAGCGGGGGGGACACCGGGGAGCTGTTTTTT. Its translation: CASSYQLTSGGDTGELFF.